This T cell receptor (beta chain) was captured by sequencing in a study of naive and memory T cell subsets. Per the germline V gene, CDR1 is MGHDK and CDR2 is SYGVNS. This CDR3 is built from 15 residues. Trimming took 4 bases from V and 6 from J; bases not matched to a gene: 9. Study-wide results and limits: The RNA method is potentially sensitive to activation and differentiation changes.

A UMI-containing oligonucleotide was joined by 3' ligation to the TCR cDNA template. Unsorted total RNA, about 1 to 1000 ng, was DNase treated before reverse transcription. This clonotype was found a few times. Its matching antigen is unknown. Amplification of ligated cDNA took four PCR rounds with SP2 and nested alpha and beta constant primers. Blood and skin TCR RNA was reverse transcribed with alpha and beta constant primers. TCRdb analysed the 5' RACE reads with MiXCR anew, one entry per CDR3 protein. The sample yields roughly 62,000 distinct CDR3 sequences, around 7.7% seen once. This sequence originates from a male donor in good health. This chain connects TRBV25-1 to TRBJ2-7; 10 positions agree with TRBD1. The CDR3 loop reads CASSGPGQGRIEQYF. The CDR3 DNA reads TGTGCCAGCAGTGGGCCGGGACAGGGGAGGATCGAGCAGTACTTC.